The next 18 T cell receptor beta chains were all read from a single sample in a study of T cell responses to AZD1222 COVID-19 vaccine. Sequencing was performed with immunoSEQ multiplex PCR; in TCRdb, only in-frame clones are kept and a portion is missing. Counted here are over 110,000 clones, 85% to 90% occurring once; the ten biggest clones make up under 2%. Sequencing used peripheral blood, obtained 28 days after the second AZD1222 dose. These TCRs come from an adult who received the AZD1222 COVID-19 vaccine.

This clone was seen more than once but under ten times. The V gene is TRBV5-1, the J gene TRBJ2-2, with D possibly TRBD2 on 5 matching bases. CDR3 length: 15 residues. V dropped 3 bases and J dropped 0 bases, with 9 bases sitting between them. Germline V lookup: CDR1 SGHRS, CDR2 YFSETQ. The CDR3, as DNA: TGCGCCAGCAGCTCAGGACTCACGAACACCGGGGAGCTGTTTTTT. It specifies CASSSGLTNTGELFF.

With regard to this clone: The sample contains more than one DNA sequence encoding this CDR3. The rearrangement links TRBV2 to TRBJ2-2; D uncertain. This CDR3 contains 12 residues. Trimming removed 4 bases at V and 6 bases at J, with 6 bases between. CDR1 and CDR2 (germline): SNHLY, FYNNEI. In DNA, the CDR3 is TGTGCCAGCAGTGTGGAGCCCGGGGAGCTGTTTTTT. Amino acid sequence: CASSVEPGELFF. The variable domain in full, with the rest retrieved from reference TRBV2 and TRBJ2-2, is EPEVTQTPSHQVTQMGQEVILRCVPISNHLYFYWYRQILGQKVEFLVSFYNNEISEKSEIFDDQFSVERPDGSNFTLKIRSTKLEDSAMYFCASSVEPGELFFGEGSRLTVL.

The chain employs TRBV18 and TRBJ2-1; 10 nucleotides line up with TRBD1. Unmatched junction bases numbered 10, after V lost 8 bases and J lost 9 bases. CDR3 size: 14 residues. Germline CDR1 and CDR2: KGHSH and LQKENI. As DNA, the CDR3 is TGTGCCAGCAAAACCGGGACAGGGGAGGTTGAGCAGTTCTTC. Its translation: CASKTGTGEVEQFF.

The chain employs TRBV2 and TRBJ1-5; D not certain. Trimming stripped 4 bases from V and 7 bases from J, with 14 bases between. Germline-derived CDR1 and CDR2 are SNHLY and FYNNEI. The CDR3 has 14 amino acids. CDR3 DNA: TGTGCCAGCAGTGCATTGGATGTCAGGCAGCCCCAGCATTTT. Protein product: CASSALDVRQPQHF.

J is TRBJ1-6 and V is TRBV6-5; 7 bases are shared with TRBD1. The CDR3 runs 16 residues. V trimming: 4 bases; J trimming: 2 bases; junction bases outside the gene matches: 5. Germline lookup yields CDR1 MNHEY and CDR2 SVGAGI. The CDR3 DNA is TGTGCCAGCAGTTCAGGGGGGGGTACCTATAATTCACCCCTCCACTTT. Protein sequence: CASSSGGGTYNSPLHF.

The chain carries TRBV20-1 and TRBJ1-1; D is unclear. The V gene's germline CDR1 is DFQATT and CDR2 SNEGSKA (reference sequence). The CDR3 length is 11 residues. Trimming stripped 1 base from V and 5 bases from J, with 5 bases between. This CDR3 is CSARAETEAFF. The CDR3, as DNA: TGCAGTGCTAGAGCGGAGACTGAAGCTTTCTTT.

The rearrangement uses TRBV2 and TRBJ1-2, with TRBD1 identical over 7 bases. Germline V CDR1 and CDR2: SNHLY, FYNNEI. V gave up 4 bases and J gave up 4 bases; unmatched junction bases: 6. This CDR3 is 14 amino acids long. CDR3 region: CASSGQGVGYGYTF. DNA of the CDR3: TGTGCCAGCAGTGGACAGGGCGTAGGCTATGGCTACACCTTC.

The V gene is TRBV6-2 or TRBV6-3, the J gene TRBJ2-3; no reliable D call. The germline CDR1 and CDR2 sequences are MNHEY and SVGEGT. This CDR3 contains 15 residues. Trimming took off 5 bases at V and 6 bases at J, with 18 bases between the two ends. The DNA for the CDR3 is TGTGCCAGCAGTCAATTACGGGTCCTGGTGGATACGCAGTATTTT. Translating it yields CASSQLRVLVDTQYF.

A note on this clone: Distinct nucleotide sequences in the sample also encode this CDR3. The CDR3 loop is CASRRQGNQPQHF. The CDR3 DNA is TGTGCCAGCAGAAGACAGGGGAATCAGCCCCAGCATTTT. The chain carries TRBV6-5 and TRBJ1-5, with 8 bases matching TRBD1. V trimming: 6 bases; J trimming: 4 bases; junction bases outside the gene matches: 2. The length of the CDR3 is 13 residues. Germline CDR1 is MNHEY and CDR2 is SVGAGI.

This chain uses TRBV3-1 (or the pseudogene TRBV3-2) with TRBJ1-4; TRBD1 might be the D (6 bases). The germline gives CDR1 LGHDT, CDR2 YNNKEL (reference sequence). The V end lost 4 bases, the J end lost 4 bases, and 13 bases lay between the germline ends. The CDR3 extends over 15 amino acids. This CDR3 is CASSPQTGYNEKLFF. The CDR3 DNA reads as TGTGCCAGCAGCCCCCAGACAGGATATAATGAAAAACTGTTTTTT.

The CDR3 nucleotides are TGTGCCTGGAGCCTCTCCAAGGGGGCTCGGCAGTTCTTC. It encodes CAWSLSKGARQFF. V and J are TRBV30 and TRBJ2-1; TRBD1 agrees at 7 bases. This CDR3 region has 13 residues. The germline CDR1 and CDR2 sequences are GTSNPN and SVGIG (reference sequence). Unmatched junction bases numbered 11, after V lost 3 bases and J lost 12 bases. The full variable domain, with the rest looked up from reference TRBV30 and TRBJ2-1, is SQTIHQWPATLVQPVGSPLSLECTVEGTSNPNLYWYRQAAGRGLQLLFYSVGIGQISSEVPQNLSASRPQDRQFILSSKKLLLSDSGFYLCAWSLSKGARQFFGPGTRLTVL.

The rearrangement uses TRBV11-2 and TRBJ1-5; D may be TRBD1 (5 bases). Germline assignment: CDR1 SGHAT and CDR2 FQNNGV. The CDR3 runs 14 residues. Trimming left V 0 bases short and J 6 bases short, with 9 bases between. DNA of the CDR3: TGTGCCAGCAGCTTAGAGTCCCAGGGTCAGCCCCAGCATTTT. This gives the protein CASSLESQGQPQHF. Looking up the rest from reference TRBV11-2 and TRBJ1-5 gives the full variable domain: EAGVAQSPRYKIIEKRQSVAFWCNPISGHATLYWYQQILGQGPKLLIQFQNNGVVDDSQLPKDRFSAERLKGVDSTLKIQPAKLEDSAVYLCASSLESQGQPQHFGDGTRLSIL.

Turning to this clone: The same CDR3 is also encoded by other DNA sequences in this sample. The chain uses TRBV5-6 and TRBJ2-3; D unclear. Trimming stripped 2 bases from V and 1 base from J, with 2 bases between. Germline CDR1 and CDR2: SGHDT and YYEEEE. This CDR3 comprises 12 residues. As DNA, the CDR3 is TGTGCCAGCAGCTTCGGCACAGATACGCAGTATTTT. It specifies CASSFGTDTQYF.

The V gene is TRBV27, the J gene TRBJ1-6; D gene uncertain. The germline V gene encodes CDR1 MNHEY and CDR2 SMNVEV (reference sequence). V was cut by 5 bases and J by 0 bases, with 8 bases left in between. CDR3 size: 15 residues. CDR3 residues: CASSPQSSYNSPLHF. For the CDR3, the DNA is TGTGCCAGCAGTCCTCAAAGCTCCTATAATTCACCCCTCCACTTT.

The rearrangement joins TRBV28 to TRBJ2-5, with 9 bases that match TRBD1. The trim removed 5 bases at V and 4 bases at J, leaving 5 bases unmatched. The CDR3 spans 14 residues. Germline V CDR1 and CDR2: MDHEN, SYDVKM. The CDR3: CASSRDRAVETQYF. In DNA, the CDR3 is TGTGCCAGCAGTCGGGACAGGGCAGTAGAGACCCAGTACTTC.

Only a few counts were recorded for this clone. The CDR3 loop reads CATSRAQGEIFYNEQFF. The CDR3 region has the DNA TGTGCCACCAGCAGAGCACAGGGCGAGATATTTTACAATGAGCAGTTCTTC. This chain links TRBV15 with TRBJ2-1, with TRBD1 as a possible D gene (6 bases). In germline, CDR1 is LNHNV, CDR2 YYDKDF (reference sequence). V lost 1 base to trimming and J lost 4 bases, with 17 bases between them. The length of the CDR3 is 17 residues. The whole variable domain, filled in from reference TRBV15 and TRBJ2-1, reads DAMVIQNPRYQVTQFGKPVTLSCSQTLNHNVMYWYQQKSSQAPKLLFHYYDKDFNNEADTPDNFQSRRPNTSFCFLDIRSPGLGDTAMYLCATSRAQGEIFYNEQFFGPGTRLTVL.

The rearrangement joins TRBV6-5 to TRBJ1-2; the match to TRBD1 covers 8 bases. V trimming: 7 bases; J trimming: 7 bases; junction bases outside the gene matches: 8. Germline loops: CDR1 MNHEY, CDR2 SVGAGI. The CDR3 totals 13 residues. CDR3 bases: TGTGCCAGCACCAGACAGGGGTTTGGTGGCTACACCTTC. Residues: CASTRQGFGGYTF.

The chain employs TRBV6-5 and TRBJ1-2; D ambiguous. This CDR3 is 12 amino acids long. Trimming removed 6 bases at V and 8 bases at J, with 13 bases between. The germline V gene encodes CDR1 MNHEY and CDR2 SVGAGI. The CDR3 sequence: CASRDLNRGYTF. The DNA of the CDR3 is TGTGCCAGCAGGGACCTGAATAGAGGCTACACCTTC.